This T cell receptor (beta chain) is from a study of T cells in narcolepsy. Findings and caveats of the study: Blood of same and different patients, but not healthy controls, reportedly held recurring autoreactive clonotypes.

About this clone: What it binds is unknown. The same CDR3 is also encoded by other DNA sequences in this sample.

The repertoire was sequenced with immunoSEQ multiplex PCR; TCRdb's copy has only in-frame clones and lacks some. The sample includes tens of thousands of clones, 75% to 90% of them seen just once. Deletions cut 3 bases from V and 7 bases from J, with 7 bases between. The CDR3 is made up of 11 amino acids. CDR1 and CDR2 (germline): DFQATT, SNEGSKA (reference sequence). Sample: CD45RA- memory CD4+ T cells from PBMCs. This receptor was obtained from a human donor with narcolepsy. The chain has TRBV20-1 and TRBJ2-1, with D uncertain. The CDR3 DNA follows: TGCAGTGCTAGTAGGAGTAATGAGCAGTTCTTC. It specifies CSASRSNEQFF.